This paragraph reports one T cell receptor beta chain. This CDR3 region has 14 residues. J lost 6 bases, V lost 3 bases, and 3 bases had no gene match. Germline CDR1 and CDR2: SGDLS and YYNGEE. Measured with immunoSEQ multiplex PCR; TCRdb has only the in-frame clones, and not every one. Of around 19,000 clones detected, approximately 90% appear once; the ten largest clones hold less than 20%. The entry originates in a study of T cell changes during pregnancy in multiple sclerosis. This chain uses TRBV9 with TRBJ1-1; 12 bases line up with TRBD1. The input for sequencing was CD8+ T cells from peripheral blood mononuclear cells, taken after pregnancy. The receptor's source is a female donor in good health, enrolled as a control in a pregnancy study. The CDR3 sequence is CASSGDRGRAEAFF. As DNA, the CDR3 is TGTGCCAGCAGCGGGGACAGGGGGCGAGCTGAAGCTTTCTTT.